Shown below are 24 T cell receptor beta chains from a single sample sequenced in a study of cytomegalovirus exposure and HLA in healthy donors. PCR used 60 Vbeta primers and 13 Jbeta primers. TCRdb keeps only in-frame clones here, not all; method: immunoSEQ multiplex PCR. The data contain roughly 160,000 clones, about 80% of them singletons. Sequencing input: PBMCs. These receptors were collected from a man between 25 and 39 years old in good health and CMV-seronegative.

The CDR3 nucleotides are TGCGCCAGCAGCTTGATGGACAGGGGGCATACTGGCTACACCTTC. This gives the protein CASSLMDRGHTGYTF. V gene TRBV5-1 combines with J gene TRBJ1-2, with TRBD1 matching over 11 bases. V was pared by 1 base and J by 7 bases, with 6 bases of the junction left unmatched. The CDR3 has 15 amino acids. Germline V gene sequence: CDR1 SGHRS, CDR2 YFSETQ. Together with reference TRBV5-1 and TRBJ1-2, the CDR3 gives the full variable domain: KAGVTQTPRYLIKTRGQQVTLSCSPISGHRSVSWYQQTPGQGLQFLFEYFSETQRNKGNFPGRFSGRQFSNSRSEMNVSTLELGDSALYLCASSLMDRGHTGYTFGSGTRLTVV.

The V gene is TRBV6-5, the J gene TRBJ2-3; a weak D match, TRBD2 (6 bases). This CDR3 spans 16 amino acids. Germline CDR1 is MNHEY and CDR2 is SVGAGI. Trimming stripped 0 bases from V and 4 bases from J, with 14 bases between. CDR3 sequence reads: CASSYSGQSGADTQYF. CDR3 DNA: TGTGCCAGCAGTTACTCTGGGCAGTCGGGGGCAGATACGCAGTATTTT.

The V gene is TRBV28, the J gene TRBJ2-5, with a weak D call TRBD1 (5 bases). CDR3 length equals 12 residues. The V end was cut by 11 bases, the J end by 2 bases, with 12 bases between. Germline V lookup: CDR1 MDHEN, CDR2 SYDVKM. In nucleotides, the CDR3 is TGTGCCGCCCGACAGATGCAAGAGACCCAGTACTTC. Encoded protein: CAARQMQETQYF. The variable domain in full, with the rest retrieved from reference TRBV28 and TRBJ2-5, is DVKVTQSSRYLVKRTGEKVFLECVQDMDHENMFWYRQDPGLGLRLIYFSYDVKMKEKGDIPEGYSVSREKKERFSLILESASTNQTSMYLCAARQMQETQYFGPGTRLLVL.

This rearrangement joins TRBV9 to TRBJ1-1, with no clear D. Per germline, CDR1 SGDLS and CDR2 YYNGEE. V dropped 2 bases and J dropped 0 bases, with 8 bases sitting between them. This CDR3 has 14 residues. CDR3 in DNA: TGTGCCAGCAGCGTTGACTATATGAACACTGAAGCTTTCTTT. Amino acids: CASSVDYMNTEAFF.

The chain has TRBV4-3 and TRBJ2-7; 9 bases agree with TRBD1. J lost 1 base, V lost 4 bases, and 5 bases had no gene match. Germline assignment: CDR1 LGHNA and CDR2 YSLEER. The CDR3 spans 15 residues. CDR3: CASSPGTGTSYEQYF. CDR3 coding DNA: TGCGCCAGCAGCCCCGGGACAGGGACGTCCTACGAGCAGTACTTC.

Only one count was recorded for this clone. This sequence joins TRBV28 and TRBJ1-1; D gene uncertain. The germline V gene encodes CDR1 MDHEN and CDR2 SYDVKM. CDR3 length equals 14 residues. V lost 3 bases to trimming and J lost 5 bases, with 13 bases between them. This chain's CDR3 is CASSFGSRRTEAFF. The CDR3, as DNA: TGTGCCAGCAGTTTTGGTTCAAGGAGGACTGAAGCTTTCTTT. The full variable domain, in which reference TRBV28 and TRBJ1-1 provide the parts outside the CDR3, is DVKVTQSSRYLVKRTGEKVFLECVQDMDHENMFWYRQDPGLGLRLIYFSYDVKMKEKGDIPEGYSVSREKKERFSLILESASTNQTSMYLCASSFGSRRTEAFFGQGTRLTVV.

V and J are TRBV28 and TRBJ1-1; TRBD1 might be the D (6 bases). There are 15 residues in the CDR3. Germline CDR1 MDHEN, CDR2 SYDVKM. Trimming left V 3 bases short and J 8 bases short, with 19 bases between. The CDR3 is CASSLGGAVVLEAFF. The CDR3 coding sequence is TGTGCCAGCAGTTTGGGGGGGGCCGTAGTGTTGGAAGCTTTCTTT.

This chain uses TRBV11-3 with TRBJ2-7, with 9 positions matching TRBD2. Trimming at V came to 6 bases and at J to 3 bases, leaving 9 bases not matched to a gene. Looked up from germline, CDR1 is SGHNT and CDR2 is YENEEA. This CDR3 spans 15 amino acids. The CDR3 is CASSLGSGRGYEQYF. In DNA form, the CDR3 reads TGTGCCAGCAGTCTCGGTAGCGGGAGAGGCTACGAGCAGTACTTC.

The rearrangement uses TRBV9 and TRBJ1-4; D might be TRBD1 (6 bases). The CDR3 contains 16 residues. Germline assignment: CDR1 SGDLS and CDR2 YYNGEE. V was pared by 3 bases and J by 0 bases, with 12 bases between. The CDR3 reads CASSARGGATNEKLFF. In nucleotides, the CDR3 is TGTGCCAGCAGCGCGAGGGGGGGGGCAACTAATGAAAAACTGTTTTTT.

CDR3 loop: CASSPSASGETQYF. The CDR3, as DNA: TGTGCCAGCTCACCAAGTGCTAGTGGTGAGACCCAGTACTTC. The genes are TRBV18 and TRBJ2-5; D not resolved. The V end was cut by 2 bases, the J end by 5 bases, with 12 bases between. CDR3 length: 14 residues. Germline CDR1 KGHSH, CDR2 LQKENI.

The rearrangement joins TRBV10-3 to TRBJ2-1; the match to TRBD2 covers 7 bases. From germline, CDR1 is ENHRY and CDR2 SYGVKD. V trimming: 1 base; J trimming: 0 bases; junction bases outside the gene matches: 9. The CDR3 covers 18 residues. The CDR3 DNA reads TGTGCCATCAGTGAGTTGGGGGGGACCAGGAGCTCCTACAATGAGCAGTTCTTC. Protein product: CAISELGGTRSSYNEQFF.

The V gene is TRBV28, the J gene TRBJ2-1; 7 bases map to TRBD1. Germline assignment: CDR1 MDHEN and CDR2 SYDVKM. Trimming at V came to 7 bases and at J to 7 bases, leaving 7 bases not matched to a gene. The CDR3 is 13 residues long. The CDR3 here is CASNEGGRNEQFF. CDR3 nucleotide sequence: TGTGCCAGCAATGAAGGGGGCAGAAATGAGCAGTTCTTC. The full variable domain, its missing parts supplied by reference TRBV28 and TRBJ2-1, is DVKVTQSSRYLVKRTGEKVFLECVQDMDHENMFWYRQDPGLGLRLIYFSYDVKMKEKGDIPEGYSVSREKKERFSLILESASTNQTSMYLCASNEGGRNEQFFGPGTRLTVL.

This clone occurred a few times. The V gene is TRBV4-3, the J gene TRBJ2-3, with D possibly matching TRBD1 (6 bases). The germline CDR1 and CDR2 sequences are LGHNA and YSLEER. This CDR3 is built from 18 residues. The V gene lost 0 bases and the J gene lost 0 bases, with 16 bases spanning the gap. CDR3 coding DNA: TGCGCCAGCAGCCAAGATTGGTCGACAGGTACTAGCACAGATACGCAGTATTTT. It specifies CASSQDWSTGTSTDTQYF.

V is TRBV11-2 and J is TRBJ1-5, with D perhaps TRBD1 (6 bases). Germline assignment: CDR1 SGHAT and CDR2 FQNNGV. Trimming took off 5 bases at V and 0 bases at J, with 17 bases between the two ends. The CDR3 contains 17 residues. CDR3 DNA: TGTGCCAGCAGCCTCGGCCAGGGGATCGATAGCAATCAGCCCCAGCATTTT. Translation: CASSLGQGIDSNQPQHF.

The CDR3, as DNA: TGTGCCAGCAGCCCCTCACCCAGGGCCGGGGAGCTGTTTTTT. Its protein is CASSPSPRAGELFF. The chain combines TRBV6-5 with TRBJ2-2; possible D gene TRBD1, 5 bases. The CDR3 covers 14 residues. Germline V CDR1 and CDR2: MNHEY, SVGAGI. The V and J ends lost 6 bases and 6 bases respectively, with 14 bases between them.

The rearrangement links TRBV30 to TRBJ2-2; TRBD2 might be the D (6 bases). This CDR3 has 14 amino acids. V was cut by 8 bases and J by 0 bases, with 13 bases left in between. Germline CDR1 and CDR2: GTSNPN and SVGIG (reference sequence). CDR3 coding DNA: TGTGCCGGAAAGACTAGTTCGAACACCGGGGAGCTGTTTTTT. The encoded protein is CAGKTSSNTGELFF.

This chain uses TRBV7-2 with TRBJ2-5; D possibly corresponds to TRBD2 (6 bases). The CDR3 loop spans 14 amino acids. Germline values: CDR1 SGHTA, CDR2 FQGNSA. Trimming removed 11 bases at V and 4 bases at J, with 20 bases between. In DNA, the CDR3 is TGTGCCGGATCTGGAGGGGATGGGGGAGAGACCCAGTACTTC. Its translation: CAGSGGDGGETQYF. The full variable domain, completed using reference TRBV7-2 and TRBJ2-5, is GAGVSQSPSNKVTEKGKDVELRCDPISGHTALYWYRQSLGQGLEFLIYFQGNSAPDKSGLPSDRFSAERTGGSVSTLTIQRTQQEDSAVYLCAGSGGDGGETQYFGPGTRLLVL.

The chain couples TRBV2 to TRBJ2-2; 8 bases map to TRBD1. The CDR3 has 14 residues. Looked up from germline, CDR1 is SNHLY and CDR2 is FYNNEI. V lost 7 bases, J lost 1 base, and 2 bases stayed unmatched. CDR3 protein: CASKGTGNTGELFF. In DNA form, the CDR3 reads TGTGCCAGCAAGGGGACAGGGAACACCGGGGAGCTGTTTTTT.

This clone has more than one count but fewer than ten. The CDR3: CASSHPSGGREAAEAFF. The CDR3 DNA follows: TGCGCCAGCAGTCACCCGAGCGGGGGGCGAGAAGCCGCTGAAGCTTTCTTT. The chain carries TRBV23-1 and TRBJ1-1, with D maybe TRBD1 (6 bases). TRBV23-1 is sorted into the ORF group, with uncertain function. V was clipped by 3 bases and J by 6 bases, with 23 bases between them. The CDR3 consists of 17 residues.

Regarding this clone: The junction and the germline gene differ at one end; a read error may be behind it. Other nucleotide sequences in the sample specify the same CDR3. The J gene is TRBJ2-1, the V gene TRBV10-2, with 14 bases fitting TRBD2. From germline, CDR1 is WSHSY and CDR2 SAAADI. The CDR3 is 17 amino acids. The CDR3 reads CASSDGTSGSSGNEQFF. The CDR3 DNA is TGCGCCAGCAGTGACGGGACTAGCGGGAGTTCTGGCAATGAGCAATTCTTC.

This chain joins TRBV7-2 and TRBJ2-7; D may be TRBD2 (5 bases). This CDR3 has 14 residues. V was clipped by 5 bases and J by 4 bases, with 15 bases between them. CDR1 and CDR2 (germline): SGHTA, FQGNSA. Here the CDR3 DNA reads TGTGCCAGCAGCCCCCGGGATCTACCATACGAGCAGTACTTC. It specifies CASSPRDLPYEQYF. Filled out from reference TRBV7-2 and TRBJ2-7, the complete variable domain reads GAGVSQSPSNKVTEKGKDVELRCDPISGHTALYWYRQSLGQGLEFLIYFQGNSAPDKSGLPSDRFSAERTGGSVSTLTIQRTQQEDSAVYLCASSPRDLPYEQYFGPGTRLTVT.

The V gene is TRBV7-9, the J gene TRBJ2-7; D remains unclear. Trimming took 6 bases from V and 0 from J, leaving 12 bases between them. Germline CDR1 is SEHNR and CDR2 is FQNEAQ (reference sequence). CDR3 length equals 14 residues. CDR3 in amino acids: CASSHPLHSYEQYF. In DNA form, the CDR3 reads TGTGCCAGCAGTCATCCCTTACACTCCTACGAGCAGTACTTC.

The CDR3 protein is CASSRVAGGPDEQYF. The CDR3 DNA sequence: TGTGCCAGCAGTCGAGTAGCGGGAGGGCCTGACGAGCAGTACTTC. The chain employs TRBV6-5 and TRBJ2-7; 11 positions agree with TRBD2. The trim removed 5 bases at V and 5 bases at J, leaving 8 bases unmatched. Looked up from germline, CDR1 is MNHEY and CDR2 is SVGAGI. The CDR3 is made up of 15 amino acids.

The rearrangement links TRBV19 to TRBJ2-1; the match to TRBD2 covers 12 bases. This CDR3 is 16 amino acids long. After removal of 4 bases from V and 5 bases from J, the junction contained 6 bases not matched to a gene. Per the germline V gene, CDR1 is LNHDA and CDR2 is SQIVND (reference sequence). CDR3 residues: CASSTQTSGSNNEQFF. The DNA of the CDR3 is TGTGCCAGTAGTACCCAGACTAGCGGGAGTAACAATGAGCAGTTCTTC. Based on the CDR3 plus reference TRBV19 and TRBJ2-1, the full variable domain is DGGITQSPKYLFRKEGQNVTLSCEQNLNHDAMYWYRQDPGQGLRLIYYSQIVNDFQKGDIAEGYSVSREKKESFPLTVTSAQKNPTAFYLCASSTQTSGSNNEQFFGPGTRLTVL.